Sequencing of this T cell receptor (beta chain) was carried out in a study of OX40 agonist ivuxolimab in advanced cancers. Method: immunoSEQ multiplex PCR; TCRdb's copy keeps in-frame clones and lacks some. The repertoire consists of roughly 70,000 clones, with about four fifths occurring once and the leading ten covering approximately 1%. This CDR3 comprises 13 residues. Trimming took 3 bases from V and 2 from J, leaving 7 bases between them. Germline CDR1 and CDR2: SEHNR and FQNEAQ (reference sequence). This clone was counted a few times. Its antigen is still unknown. Overall study findings and caveats: At 0.1 to 3.0 mg/kg, clonal expansion of CD4+ and CD8+ blood T cells had occurred by week 6.

Sequences were derived from CD4+ or CD8+ T cells sorted from blood, sampled in a trial of the OX40 agonist ivuxolimab. The rearrangement links TRBV7-9 to TRBJ1-1, with D unresolved. This sequence was found in an adult with an advanced solid tumor such as melanoma, head and neck, liver or kidney cancer. CDR3 coding DNA: TGTGCCAGCAGCTTTACAGCCAACACTGAAGCTTTCTTT. This gives the protein CASSFTANTEAFF.